Shown below are 14 T cell receptor beta chains from a single sample sequenced in a study of human T cells and chemical hapten exposure. TCRdb called the RACE reads again in MiXCR, with one record for every CDR3 protein. The profile shows 150,000 to 200,000 distinct CDR3 sequences, around 23% of them singletons. Time point of the sample: patch test 3, about 24 weeks after DPC sensitization. As for treatment: therapeutic diphenylcyclopropenone sensitization with weekly scalp DPC. Sequenced material: whole blood, taken in connection with sensitization to the hapten diphenylcyclopropenone (DPC). Every receptor here comes from a woman aged 40-49 years with alopecia areata. Some clones in this sample may be carry-over from other donors' samples.

This clonotype turned up a few times. CDR3 protein: CASSPTSGREDTQYF. CDR3 DNA: TGTGCCAGCTCACCGACTAGCGGGAGAGAAGATACGCAGTATTTT. The chain uses TRBV18 and TRBJ2-3, with 12 bases lining up with TRBD2. The length of the CDR3 is 15 residues. After removal of 3 bases from V and 5 bases from J, the junction contained 3 bases not matched to a gene. The germline gives CDR1 KGHSH, CDR2 LQKENI.

The rearrangement links TRBV6-1 to TRBJ1-2, with D perhaps matching TRBD1 (6 bases). The germline V gene encodes CDR1 MNHNS and CDR2 SASEGT. This CDR3 is built from 14 residues. V was trimmed by 5 bases and J by 6 bases, leaving 16 bases between them. For the CDR3, the DNA is TGTGCCAGCAGTAGACAGGTTATGATGAATGGCTACACCTTC. Translated, it gives CASSRQVMMNGYTF.

This chain joins TRBV27 and TRBJ1-2; 7 bases agree with TRBD1. Germline V gives CDR1 MNHEY, CDR2 SMNVEV (reference sequence). The junction had 3 bases not matched to a gene; V was cut back by 1 base and J by 7 bases. The CDR3 spans 13 residues. The CDR3 spells CASSLYRGSGYTF. The CDR3 bases are TGTGCCAGCAGTTTATACAGGGGCTCTGGCTACACCTTC.

About this clonotype: Compared with germline, one end of the junction differs, possibly owing to a read error. V gene TRBV7-9 combines with J gene TRBJ2-1; TRBD1 might be the D (5 bases). This CDR3 spans 14 amino acids. Germline lookup yields CDR1 SEHNR and CDR2 FQNEAQ (reference sequence). This chain's CDR3 is CASSHRGSVGLYNF. The CDR3 nucleotides read TGTGCCAGCAGCCATAGGGGATCCGTAGGATTGTACAACTTC.

This chain uses TRBV12-3 or TRBV12-4 with TRBJ1-6, with D possibly matching TRBD1 (5 bases). The CDR3 spans 13 residues. Trimming took off 3 bases at V and 10 bases at J, with 10 bases between the two ends. DNA of the CDR3: TGTGCCAGCAGTTTTACGGGGGTATCACCCCTCCACTTT. Translation: CASSFTGVSPLHF.

The chain couples TRBV25-1 to TRBJ2-7; no firm D call. V was trimmed by 9 bases and J by 5 bases, leaving 8 bases between them. The CDR3 has 10 amino acids. In germline, CDR1 is MGHDK, CDR2 SYGVNS. The CDR3 here is CASGVNEQYF. In nucleotides, the CDR3 is TGTGCCAGTGGGGTTAACGAGCAGTACTTC.

The chain links TRBV5-1 to TRBJ1-1; 7 nucleotides match TRBD1. CDR1 is SGHRS, CDR2 YFSETQ, per germline. The V gene end was trimmed by 5 bases and the J gene end by 4 bases; junction bases not matched to a gene: 11. This CDR3 has 15 residues. The CDR3 DNA reads TGCGCCAGCAGTAGACAGGGTGGCATGAGCACTGAAGCTTTCTTT. It encodes CASSRQGGMSTEAFF.

The chain combines TRBV9 with TRBJ2-4, with D perhaps assigned TRBD1 or TRBD2 (6 bases each). Trimming cost V 6 bases and J 3 bases, with 13 bases left between them. The CDR3 sequence is 14 residues long. Per germline, CDR1 SGDLS and CDR2 YYNGEE. The CDR3 reads CASNRRGDKNIQYF. DNA of the CDR3: TGTGCCAGCAATAGAAGGGGGGACAAAAACATTCAGTACTTC.

A few counts support this clonotype. This rearrangement joins TRBV12-3 or TRBV12-4 to TRBJ1-1; D remains ambiguous. The CDR3 sequence is 14 residues long. V lost 1 base and J lost 6, with 12 bases in between. DNA of the CDR3: TGTGCCAGCAGTTTAGTGGAGGGATCGGCTGAAGCTTTCTTT. Residues: CASSLVEGSAEAFF.

As regards this clonotype: A much more abundant neighbour one base away suggests this may be a read error. J is TRBJ2-7 and V is TRBV28, with 12 bases matching TRBD2. Germline V lookup: CDR1 MDHEN, CDR2 SYDVKM. This CDR3 has 14 residues. The CDR3 DNA reads as TGTGTCAGTAGGACTAGCGGGAACTCCTACGAGCAGTACTTC. Translating gives CVSRTSGNSYEQYF.

This chain joins TRBV13 and TRBJ2-2, with D hard to call. CDR1 PRHDT and CDR2 FYEKMQ come from the germline V gene (reference sequence). Trimming left V 10 bases short and J 5 bases short, with 11 bases between. The CDR3 runs to 12 residues. CDR3: CATSLGTGELFF. CDR3 nucleotides: TGTGCCACCTCGTTGGGGACCGGGGAGCTGTTTTTT.

The CDR3, as DNA: TGCGCCAGCAGTGAGCCGGGACAGGGGAGGACTGAAGCTTTCTTT. Translating it yields CASSEPGQGRTEAFF. The chain is built from TRBV10-2 and TRBJ1-1; 10 bases align to TRBD1. The CDR3 sequence is 15 residues long. CDR1 is WSHSY, CDR2 SAAADI, per germline. V shed 2 bases and J 5 bases; nucleotides not matched to a gene: 5.

In its sample, this clonotype was seen a few times. V usage is TRBV5-1 and J usage is TRBJ2-1; TRBD1 might be the D (6 bases). CDR1 and CDR2 (germline): SGHRS, YFSETQ. Trimming stripped 1 base from V and 6 bases from J, with 11 bases between. This CDR3 contains 14 residues. The CDR3 loop is CASSLTGSTNEQFF. For the CDR3, the DNA is TGCGCCAGCAGCTTGACAGGGTCAACCAATGAGCAGTTCTTC.

The V gene is TRBV5-1, the J gene TRBJ1-5, with TRBD1 matching 10 bases. The CDR3 totals 14 residues. Germline V gene sequence: CDR1 SGHRS, CDR2 YFSETQ. V lost 4 bases and J lost 7; bases outside the gene matches: 5. The CDR3, as DNA: TGCGCCAGCAGCCCGACAGGGGGCGAACAGCCCCAGCATTTT. Its translation: CASSPTGGEQPQHF. Using reference TRBV5-1 and TRBJ1-5 for the parts outside the CDR3, the full variable domain is KAGVTQTPRYLIKTRGQQVTLSCSPISGHRSVSWYQQTPGQGLQFLFEYFSETQRNKGNFPGRFSGRQFSNSRSEMNVSTLELGDSALYLCASSPTGGEQPQHFGDGTRLSIL.